These T cell receptor beta chains were read from a single sample in a study of blood T cell dynamics during melanoma immunotherapy. Using immunoSEQ multiplex PCR, the repertoire was profiled, and TCRdb retains in-frame clones only, with some absent. The data hold tens of thousands of clones, with about nine tenths observed a single time. Sequencing used blood, obtained from a patient treated with checkpoint blockade. The receptor source for this set is a human donor with melanoma. Each CDR3 is given without its conserved first and last residue.

TRBJ2-1 | TRBV5-1 | ASGSGLAALTSYNEQF
TRBJ2-6 | TRBV18 | ASSPLLGGANVLT
TRBJ2-2 | TRBV7-9 | ASTPRMREGAGELF
TRBJ1-1 | TRBV5-6 | ASSLQGLSTEAF
TRBJ2-7 | TRBV28 | ASTFGGRTYEQY
TRBJ2-3 | TRBV5-4 | AMRPTHTDTQY
TRBJ1-5 | TRBV7-9 | ASSSHGGEGQPQH
TRBJ1-4 | TRBV10-3 | AISESMYEKLF
TRBJ2-1 | TRBV4-2 | ASSQDYADNEQF
TRBJ2-7 | TRBV14 | ASSQATDYYEQY
TRBJ1-2 | TRBV4-2 | ASGEVGTGRNYGYT
TRBJ1-5 | TRBV6-1 | ASSEAGGSQH
TRBJ1-5 | TRBV7-8 | ASSPLGGTSPQH
TRBJ2-7 | TRBV29-1 | SVGPRRGAGEQY
TRBJ1-2 | TRBV18 | ASSQRTAGGYGYT
TRBJ1-2 | TRBV28 | ASSLRAVTNYGYT
TRBJ2-7 | TRBV5-1 | ASSIGTGLDEQY
TRBJ2-2 | TRBV5-6 | ASSPGTGDSAELF
TRBJ1-1 | TRBV28 | ASSFTGGVGTEAF
TRBJ2-7 | TRBV11-2 | ASSLAGTGVLEQY
TRBJ1-1 | TRBV6-5 | ASSYVPAGVEAF
TRBJ1-2 | TRBV6-6 | ASSARSGALNYGYT
TRBJ1-3 | TRBV28 | ASSPWGTAGNTIY
TRBJ2-1 | TRBV28 | ASSLRGGQF
TRBJ2-1 | TRBV28 | ASSLGGAHDEQF
TRBJ2-7 | TRBV21-1 | ASIGLGLFEQY
TRBJ1-6 | TRBV7-8 | ASSLGTVGGSLH
TRBJ2-3 | TRBV7-3 | ASSLSLTDTQY
TRBJ2-7 | TRBV7-8 | ASSLFRAVQY
TRBJ1-2 | TRBV2 | ASKSGTGAGYGYT
TRBJ2-2 | TRBV5-6 | ASSYRGTGELF
TRBJ1-2 | TRBV7-2 | ASSLLDGPRVSYGYT
TRBJ2-3 | TRBV7-9 | ASSLSWGSTDTQY
TRBJ2-7 | TRBV5-6 | ASSFPDAPYEQY
TRBJ2-1 | TRBV2 | ASSVTLWTSGSSRNEQF
TRBJ1-1 | TRBV7-3 | ASSLTPWDPNGAF
TRBJ1-5 | TRBV7-8 | ASSPEVGGYSNQPQH
TRBJ1-4 | TRBV27 | ASSPRQGHEKLF
TRBJ1-4 | TRBV28 | ASSSLGGATNEKLF
TRBJ2-7 | TRBV28 | ASRPGQEKNQY
TRBJ2-5 | TRBV28 | ASTLPGGGAETQY
TRBJ1-3 | TRBV6-6 | ASSRGSGNTIY
TRBJ2-1 | TRBV6-5 | ASSLQNEQF
TRBJ1-6 | TRBV9 | ASSMGDSNSPLH
TRBJ1-5 | TRBV5-6 | ASSLRTTGGTGKQPQH
TRBJ2-2 | TRBV7-8 | ASSLGGLAGGTGELF
TRBJ2-7 | TRBV6-1 | ASSLYSGQTYEQY
TRBJ1-2 | TRBV5-5 | ASSLGVQGASGYT
TRBJ2-5 | TRBV11-2 | ASSLGSLGGETQY
TRBJ2-7 | TRBV11-1 | ASSPGTRGYEQY
TRBJ2-2 | TRBV28 | ATLAGVGAGELF
TRBJ1-4 | TRBV19 | ASRGTVSNEKLF